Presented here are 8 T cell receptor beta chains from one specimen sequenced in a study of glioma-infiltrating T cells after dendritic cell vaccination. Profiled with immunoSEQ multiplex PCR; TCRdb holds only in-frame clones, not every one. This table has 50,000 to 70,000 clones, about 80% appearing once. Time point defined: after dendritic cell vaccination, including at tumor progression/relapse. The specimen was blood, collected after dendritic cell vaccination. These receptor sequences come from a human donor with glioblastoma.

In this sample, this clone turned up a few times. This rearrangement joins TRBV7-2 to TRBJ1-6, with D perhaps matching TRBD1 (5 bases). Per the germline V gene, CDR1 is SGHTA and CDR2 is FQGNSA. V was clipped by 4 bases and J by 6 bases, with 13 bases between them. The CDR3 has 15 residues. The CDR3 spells CASSSHAGVNSPLHF. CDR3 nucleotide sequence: TGTGCCAGCAGCTCCCACGCGGGGGTTAATTCACCCCTCCACTTT.

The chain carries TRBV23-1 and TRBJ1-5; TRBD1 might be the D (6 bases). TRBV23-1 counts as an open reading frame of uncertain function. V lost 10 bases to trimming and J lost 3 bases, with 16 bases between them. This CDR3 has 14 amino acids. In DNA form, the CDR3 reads TGCGCCAACACTAAGGACAGTTCCAATCAGCCCCAGCATTTT. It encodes CANTKDSSNQPQHF.

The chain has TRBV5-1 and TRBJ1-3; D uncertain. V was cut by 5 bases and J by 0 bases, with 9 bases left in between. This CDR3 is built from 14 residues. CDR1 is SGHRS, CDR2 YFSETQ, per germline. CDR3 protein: CASRNPSSGNTIYF. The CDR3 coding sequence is TGCGCCAGCAGAAATCCGAGCTCTGGAAACACCATATATTTT.

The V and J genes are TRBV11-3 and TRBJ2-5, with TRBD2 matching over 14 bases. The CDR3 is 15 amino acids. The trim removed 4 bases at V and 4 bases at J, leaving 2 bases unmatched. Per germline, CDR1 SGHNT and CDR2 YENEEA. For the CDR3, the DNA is TGTGCCAGCAGCTCGACTAGCGGGGGGGGAGAGACCCAGTACTTC. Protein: CASSSTSGGGETQYF. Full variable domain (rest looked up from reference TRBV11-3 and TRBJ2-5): EAGVVQSPRYKIIEKKQPVAFWCNPISGHNTLYWYLQNLGQGPELLIRYENEEAVDDSQLPKDRFSAERLKGVDSTLKIQPAELGDSAVYLCASSSTSGGGETQYFGPGTRLLVL.

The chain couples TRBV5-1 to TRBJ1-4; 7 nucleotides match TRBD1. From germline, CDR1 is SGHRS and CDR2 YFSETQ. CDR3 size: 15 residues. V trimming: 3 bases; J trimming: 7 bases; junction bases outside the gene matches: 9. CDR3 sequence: CASSSGQVQAEKLFF. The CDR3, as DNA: TGCGCCAGCAGCTCCGGACAGGTACAGGCTGAAAAACTGTTTTTT.

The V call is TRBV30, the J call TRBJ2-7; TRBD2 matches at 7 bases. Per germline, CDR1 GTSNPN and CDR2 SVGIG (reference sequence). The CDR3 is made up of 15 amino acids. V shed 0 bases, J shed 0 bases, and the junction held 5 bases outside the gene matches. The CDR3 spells CAWSVLARSSYEQYF. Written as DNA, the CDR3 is TGTGCCTGGAGTGTACTAGCGAGGAGCTCCTACGAGCAGTACTTC.

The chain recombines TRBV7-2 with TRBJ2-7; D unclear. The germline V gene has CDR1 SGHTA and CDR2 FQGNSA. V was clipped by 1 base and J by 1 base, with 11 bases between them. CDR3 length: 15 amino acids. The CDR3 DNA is TGTGCCAGCAGCTTAGGTTCAGGTTTATCCTACGAGCAGTACTTC. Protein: CASSLGSGLSYEQYF. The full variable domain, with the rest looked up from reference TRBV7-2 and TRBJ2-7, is GAGVSQSPSNKVTEKGKDVELRCDPISGHTALYWYRQSLGQGLEFLIYFQGNSAPDKSGLPSDRFSAERTGGSVSTLTIQRTQQEDSAVYLCASSLGSGLSYEQYFGPGTRLTVT.

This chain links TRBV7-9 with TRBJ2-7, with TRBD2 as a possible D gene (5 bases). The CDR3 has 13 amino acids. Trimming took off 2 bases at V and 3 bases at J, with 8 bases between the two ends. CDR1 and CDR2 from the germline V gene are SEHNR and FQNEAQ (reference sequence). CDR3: CASSLLADYEQYF. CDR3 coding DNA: TGTGCCAGCAGCTTACTAGCCGACTACGAGCAGTACTTC. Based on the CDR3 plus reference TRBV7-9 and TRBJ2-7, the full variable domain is DTGVSQNPRHKITKRGQNVTFRCDPISEHNRLYWYRQTLGQGPEFLTYFQNEAQLEKSRLLSDRFSAERPKGSFSTLEIQRTEQGDSAMYLCASSLLADYEQYFGPGTRLTVT.